The 27 T cell receptor beta chains below were found in one sample sequenced in a study of high-grade serous ovarian cancer treatment subgroups. Method: immunoSEQ multiplex PCR; TCRdb's copy keeps in-frame clones and lacks some. The sample carries some 28,000 clones, around 80% recorded once. The tumor samples were collected prior to definitive surgery or chemotherapy. Sequencing was done on a sample of tumor tissue. The source of these receptors is a human donor with high-grade serous ovarian cancer.

The V call is TRBV6-5, the J call TRBJ1-1; no definite D call. Germline CDR1 reads MNHEY; CDR2 reads SVGAGI. Trimming stripped 2 bases from V and 8 bases from J, with 12 bases between. The CDR3 consists of 13 residues. CDR3 in amino acids: CASSYLAGGEAFF. DNA of the CDR3: TGTGCCAGCAGTTACCTTGCTGGAGGGGAAGCTTTCTTT.

The genes are TRBV15 and TRBJ2-7, with D unclear. V lost 0 bases and J 3 bases, leaving 9 bases between the germline ends. The CDR3 loop spans 14 amino acids. Germline CDR1 reads LNHNV; CDR2 reads YYDKDF (reference sequence). As DNA, the CDR3 is TGTGCCACCAGCAGAGATTTCGGCTACTACGAGCAGTACTTC. Its protein is CATSRDFGYYEQYF.

The chain combines TRBV30 with TRBJ1-1; no firm D call. This CDR3 has 14 residues. CDR1 GTSNPN and CDR2 SVGIG come from the germline V gene (reference sequence). The V and J ends lost 0 bases and 5 bases respectively, with 13 bases between them. CDR3 in amino acids: CAWSVMGIGTEAFF. In nucleotides, the CDR3 is TGTGCCTGGAGTGTTATGGGGATTGGGACTGAAGCTTTCTTT.

This chain connects TRBV12-5 to TRBJ1-3, with D unresolved. The CDR3 spans 12 residues. V lost 3 bases, J lost 11 bases, and 11 bases lay in between. Looked up from germline, CDR1 is LGHNT and CDR2 is FRNRAP. The CDR3 nucleotides are TGTGCTAGTGGTTTCCTGAATCGCGCCATATATTTT. Translated: CASGFLNRAIYF.

The chain uses TRBV9 and TRBJ2-5; a weak D match, TRBD2 (6 bases). V gave up 2 bases and J gave up 1 base, with 9 bases separating them. Looked up from germline, CDR1 is SGDLS and CDR2 is YYNGEE. There are 14 residues in the CDR3. CDR3 region: CASSVGAGQETQYF. The CDR3 nucleotides read TGTGCCAGCAGCGTGGGAGCGGGCCAAGAGACCCAGTACTTC. The variable domain in full, with the rest retrieved from reference TRBV9 and TRBJ2-5, is DSGVTQTPKHLITATGQRVTLRCSPRSGDLSVYWYQQSLDQGLQFLIQYYNGEERAKGNILERFSAQQFPDLHSELNLSSLELGDSALYFCASSVGAGQETQYFGPGTRLLVL.

The chain links TRBV5-4 to TRBJ2-5, with 7 bases that match TRBD1. CDR1 is SGHNT and CDR2 is YYREEE in the germline V gene (reference sequence). The CDR3 runs to 13 residues. After removal of 6 bases from V and 2 bases from J, the junction contained 4 bases not matched to a gene. DNA of the CDR3: TGTGCCAGCAAAAGGGGACAGCAAGAGACCCAGTACTTC. Protein: CASKRGQQETQYF.

The chain uses TRBV6-5 and TRBJ1-1; D not certain. The germline V gene encodes CDR1 MNHEY and CDR2 SVGAGI. The CDR3 is 14 amino acids. Between the trimmed V and J ends, which lost 0 bases and 3 bases, there was a span of 8 bases. The CDR3 spells CASSYSPFDTEAFF. CDR3 DNA: TGTGCCAGCAGTTACTCCCCCTTTGACACTGAAGCTTTCTTT.

The gene calls are TRBV19 and TRBJ1-5; 7 bases agree with TRBD1. The ends lost 5 bases at V and 5 bases at J; junction bases unmatched: 9. This CDR3 has 15 residues. Germline CDR1 is LNHDA and CDR2 is SQIVND (reference sequence). This CDR3 reads CASSEGALLYQPQHF. DNA for the CDR3: TGTGCCAGTAGTGAGGGGGCGCTATTGTATCAGCCCCAGCATTTT.

This chain links TRBV6-6 with TRBJ2-4, with TRBD2 matching 13 bases. Germline assignment: CDR1 MNHNY and CDR2 SVGAGI (reference sequence). This CDR3 has 15 amino acids. J was trimmed by 7 bases and V by 2 bases; bases with no gene match: 2. The CDR3 region has the DNA TGTGCCAGCAGTTACGGGACTAGCGGGACGAACATTCAGTACTTC. Its translation: CASSYGTSGTNIQYF.

The V call is TRBV28, the J call TRBJ2-7; 8 nucleotides agree with TRBD1. Germline assignment: CDR1 MDHEN and CDR2 SYDVKM. CDR3 length: 15 residues. After removal of 4 bases from V and 4 bases from J, the junction contained 9 bases not matched to a gene. CDR3 protein: CASSYWDRSTYEQYF. In DNA form, the CDR3 reads TGTGCCAGCAGTTATTGGGACAGGTCGACTTACGAGCAGTACTTC.

The V gene is TRBV7-3, the J gene TRBJ1-2; D is unresolved. CDR1 is SGHTA, CDR2 FQGTGA, per germline. CDR3 length: 15 residues. Trimming pared 5 bases from V and 4 bases from J, leaving 17 bases between. The CDR3 is CASSPDVSGAYGYTF. The CDR3 DNA reads as TGTGCCAGCAGCCCCGACGTCTCGGGCGCCTATGGCTACACCTTC.

This chain uses TRBV28 with TRBJ2-2, with TRBD2 identical over 7 bases. Germline assignment: CDR1 MDHEN and CDR2 SYDVKM. CDR3 length: 15 amino acids. V was pared by 3 bases and J by 3 bases, with 4 bases of the junction left unmatched. This chain's CDR3 is CASSFLGLDTGELFF. The CDR3 DNA reads TGTGCCAGCAGTTTTCTCGGACTAGACACCGGGGAGCTGTTTTTT.

V is TRBV5-6 and J is TRBJ1-5; a weak D match, TRBD1 (6 bases). The CDR3 is made up of 14 amino acids. With 4 bases removed from V and 1 base from J, the gap between germline ends came to 9 bases. CDR1 SGHDT and CDR2 YYEEEE come from the germline V gene. CDR3 loop: CASSPGQSNQPQHF. The DNA for the CDR3 is TGTGCCAGCAGCCCCGGACAGAGCAATCAGCCCCAGCATTTT. Combining the CDR3 with reference TRBV5-6 and TRBJ1-5 gives the whole variable domain DAGVTQSPTHLIKTRGQQVTLRCSPKSGHDTVSWYQQALGQGPQFIFQYYEEEERQRGNFPDRFSGHQFPNYSSELNVNALLLGDSALYLCASSPGQSNQPQHFGDGTRLSIL.

V is TRBV2 and J is TRBJ2-7; 9 bases agree with TRBD1. CDR3 length: 14 residues. The junction had 8 bases not matched to a gene; V was cut back by 10 bases and J by 1 base. Per the germline V gene, CDR1 is SNHLY and CDR2 is FYNNEI. In nucleotides, the CDR3 is TGTGCCACTCGCCGGGACAGGGCTTCCTACGAGCAGTACTTC. Translating gives CATRRDRASYEQYF.

This chain links TRBV6-5 with TRBJ1-5; D unclear. Trimming shortened V by 5 bases and J by 6 bases, and 5 bases separated the two germline ends. The CDR3 extends over 11 amino acids. The germline V gene encodes CDR1 MNHEY and CDR2 SVGAGI. The CDR3 nucleotides read TGTGCCAGCAGTGAACTTCAGCCCCAGCATTTT. This gives the protein CASSELQPQHF.

The V call is TRBV19, the J call TRBJ2-2; 9 bases map to TRBD1. CDR1 LNHDA and CDR2 SQIVND come from the germline V gene (reference sequence). V shed 6 bases and J 9 bases; nucleotides not matched to a gene: 5. The CDR3 totals 13 residues. CDR3: CASSTTGGRELFF. CDR3 DNA sequence: TGTGCCAGTAGCACGACAGGGGGAAGGGAGCTGTTTTTT.

V and J are TRBV7-8 and TRBJ2-5; unclear D gene. This CDR3 comprises 14 residues. Trimming pared 2 bases from V and 2 bases from J, leaving 9 bases between. The germline V gene encodes CDR1 SGHVS and CDR2 FQNEAQ. CDR3 coding DNA: TGTGCCAGCAGCTTAACCCCGACACAAGAGACCCAGTACTTC. This translates into CASSLTPTQETQYF.

The J gene is TRBJ1-2, the V gene TRBV5-5, with 8 bases identical to TRBD1. Germline trimming cut 0 bases from V and 5 bases from J; bases unmatched to any gene: 12. CDR1 SGHKS and CDR2 YYEKEE come from the germline V gene (reference sequence). The CDR3 length is 17 residues. The CDR3 region has the DNA TGTGCCAGCAGCTTGGACCCGAGGACAGGGACCGTGTATGGCTACACCTTC. Encoded protein: CASSLDPRTGTVYGYTF.

The chain is built from TRBV25-1 and TRBJ2-3, with a weak D call TRBD2 (6 bases). The V gene's germline CDR1 is MGHDK and CDR2 SYGVNS. V was clipped by 5 bases and J by 4 bases, with 13 bases between them. The CDR3 has 14 residues. Here the CDR3 DNA reads TGTGCCAGCAGTCGTGGGAGGAGACCAGATACGCAGTATTTT. It translates to CASSRGRRPDTQYF.

This rearrangement joins TRBV10-2 to TRBJ2-7; D could derive from TRBD1 or TRBD2 (6 bases each). V lost 6 bases, J lost 4 bases, and 13 bases lay in between. The CDR3 has 13 amino acids. The germline CDR1 and CDR2 sequences are WSHSY and SAAADI. CDR3: CASRRGEDYEQYF. The CDR3 DNA reads as TGCGCCAGCAGGAGGGGGGAGGATTACGAGCAGTACTTC.

This rearrangement joins TRBV19 to TRBJ2-7; tentative D call: TRBD2 (6 bases). V lost 4 bases to trimming and J lost 4 bases, with 17 bases between them. Germline V gives CDR1 LNHDA, CDR2 SQIVND (reference sequence). The CDR3 is 15 amino acids. CDR3 coding DNA: TGTGCCAGTAGTACTAGCCGGGGACTGGTATACGAGCAGTACTTC. This gives the protein CASSTSRGLVYEQYF. Based on the CDR3 plus reference TRBV19 and TRBJ2-7, the full variable domain is DGGITQSPKYLFRKEGQNVTLSCEQNLNHDAMYWYRQDPGQGLRLIYYSQIVNDFQKGDIAEGYSVSREKKESFPLTVTSAQKNPTAFYLCASSTSRGLVYEQYFGPGTRLTVT.

V usage is TRBV19 and J usage is TRBJ1-4, with TRBD1 identical over 8 bases. V was pared by 7 bases and J by 8 bases, with 9 bases of the junction left unmatched. Germline CDR1 is LNHDA and CDR2 is SQIVND (reference sequence). The CDR3 runs to 14 residues. The CDR3 DNA reads TGTGCCAGTAACCCGACAGGGGCCGGGGAAAAACTGTTTTTT. Protein: CASNPTGAGEKLFF.

There are a few counts of this clone. This chain joins TRBV6-1 and TRBJ2-7, with D tentatively TRBD1 (5 bases). This CDR3 contains 12 residues. The germline V and J ends were trimmed by 2 bases and 5 bases, with 7 bases remaining between them. CDR1 is MNHNS, CDR2 SASEGT, per germline. The CDR3 sequence is CASSEWGHEQYF. Written as DNA, the CDR3 is TGTGCCAGCAGTGAATGGGGCCACGAGCAGTACTTC.

The rearrangement uses TRBV5-6 and TRBJ1-2; D is ambiguous. Germline V gene sequence: CDR1 SGHDT, CDR2 YYEEEE. The length of the CDR3 is 13 residues. V lost 0 bases and J 4 bases, leaving 7 bases between the germline ends. CDR3 sequence reads: CASSLGQSYGYTF. The CDR3 DNA follows: TGTGCCAGCAGCTTGGGGCAGTCCTATGGCTACACCTTC.

The gene calls are TRBV7-9 and TRBJ2-5; perhaps TRBD2 as D (6 bases). Per the germline V gene, CDR1 is SEHNR and CDR2 is FQNEAQ (reference sequence). This CDR3 has 14 residues. V was cut by 5 bases and J by 8 bases, with 18 bases left in between. The CDR3: CASSPGEPSATQYF. The CDR3, as DNA: TGTGCCAGCAGCCCGGGGGAGCCTTCCGCCACCCAGTACTTC.

The J gene is TRBJ1-3, the V gene TRBV5-4; the D gene is possibly TRBD1 (5 bases). The CDR3 has 16 amino acids. CDR1 is SGHNT, CDR2 YYREEE, per germline (reference sequence). V lost 2 bases and J 6 bases, leaving 18 bases between the germline ends. CDR3 sequence: CASSLSGLRGANTIYF. In DNA, the CDR3 is TGTGCCAGCAGCTTATCGGGACTTCGAGGGGCAAACACCATATATTTT.

V usage is TRBV11-3 and J usage is TRBJ2-1, with D possibly TRBD2 on 5 matching bases. V was shortened by 0 bases and J by 2 bases, with 8 bases between the two germline ends. Germline V gene lookup returns CDR1 SGHNT and CDR2 YENEEA. The CDR3 contains 15 residues. CDR3 DNA sequence: TGTGCCAGCAGCTTAGACCCCGGGACCTACAATGAGCAGTTCTTC. Its protein is CASSLDPGTYNEQFF. The complete variable domain, with remaining parts taken from reference TRBV11-3 and TRBJ2-1, reads EAGVVQSPRYKIIEKKQPVAFWCNPISGHNTLYWYLQNLGQGPELLIRYENEEAVDDSQLPKDRFSAERLKGVDSTLKIQPAELGDSAVYLCASSLDPGTYNEQFFGPGTRLTVL.